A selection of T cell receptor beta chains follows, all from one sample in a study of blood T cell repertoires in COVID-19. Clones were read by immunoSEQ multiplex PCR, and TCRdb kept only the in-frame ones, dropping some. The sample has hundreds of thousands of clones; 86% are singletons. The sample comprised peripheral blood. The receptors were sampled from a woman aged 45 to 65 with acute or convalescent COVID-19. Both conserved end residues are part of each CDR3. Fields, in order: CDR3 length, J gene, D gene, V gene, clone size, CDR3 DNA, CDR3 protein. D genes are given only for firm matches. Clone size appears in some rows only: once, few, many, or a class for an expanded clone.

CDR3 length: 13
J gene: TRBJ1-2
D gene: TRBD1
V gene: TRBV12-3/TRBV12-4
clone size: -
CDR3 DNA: TGTGCCAGCACCACAGGGGGAGCCGACGGCTACACCTTC
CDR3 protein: CASTTGGADGYTF

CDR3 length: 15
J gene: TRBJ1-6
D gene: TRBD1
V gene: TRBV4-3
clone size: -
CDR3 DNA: TGCGCCAGCAGCCATAGTCGACAGGGGAATTCACCCCTCCACTTT
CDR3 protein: CASSHSRQGNSPLHF

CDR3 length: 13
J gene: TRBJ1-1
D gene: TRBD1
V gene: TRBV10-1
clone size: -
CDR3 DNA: TGCGCCAGCAGGGGGACAGCCCCCAGTGAAGCTTTCTTT
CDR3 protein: CASRGTAPSEAFF

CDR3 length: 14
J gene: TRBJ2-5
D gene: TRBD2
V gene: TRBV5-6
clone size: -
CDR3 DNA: TGTGCCAGCAGCTGGGGACTAGCGGAGTCTTCCCAGTACTTC
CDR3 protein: CASSWGLAESSQYF

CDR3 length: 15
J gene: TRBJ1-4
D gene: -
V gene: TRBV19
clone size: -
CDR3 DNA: TGTGCCAGTAGTATAGCGTTTCCCAGGGATGAAAAACTGTTTTTT
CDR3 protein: CASSIAFPRDEKLFF

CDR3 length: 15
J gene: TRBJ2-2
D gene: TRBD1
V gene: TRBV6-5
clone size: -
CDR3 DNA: TGTGCCAGCAGGTCGCAGGGGGCGGTGGCCGGGGAGCTGTTTTTT
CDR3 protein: CASRSQGAVAGELFF

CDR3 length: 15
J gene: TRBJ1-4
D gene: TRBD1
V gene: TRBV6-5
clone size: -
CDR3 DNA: TGTGCCAGCAGTTACTCCGGGACAGGGGGTGAAAAACTGTTTTTT
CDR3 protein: CASSYSGTGGEKLFF

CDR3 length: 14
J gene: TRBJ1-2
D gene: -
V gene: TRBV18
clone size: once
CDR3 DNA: TGTGCCAGCTCACCAGGGCAGTCTCGCTATGGCTACACCTTC
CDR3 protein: CASSPGQSRYGYTF

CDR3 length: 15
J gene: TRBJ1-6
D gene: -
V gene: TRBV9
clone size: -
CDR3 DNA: TGTGCCAGCAGCGTAGGCGACTCCCGGGGGGCACCCCTCCACTTT
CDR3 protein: CASSVGDSRGAPLHF

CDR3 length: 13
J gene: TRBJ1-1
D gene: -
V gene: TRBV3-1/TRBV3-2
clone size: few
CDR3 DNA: TGTGCCAGCAGCCTGCGGGGGAACACTGAAGCTTTCTTT
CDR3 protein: CASSLRGNTEAFF

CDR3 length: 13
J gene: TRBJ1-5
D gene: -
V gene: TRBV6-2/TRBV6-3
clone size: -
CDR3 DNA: TGTGCCAGCAGTCCCCTGGAGTTTCAGCCCCAGCATTTT
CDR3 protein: CASSPLEFQPQHF

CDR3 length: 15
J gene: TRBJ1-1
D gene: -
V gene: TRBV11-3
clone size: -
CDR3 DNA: TGTGCCAGCAGCCCCTCTAGCGGCATGAACACTGAAGCTTTCTTT
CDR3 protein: CASSPSSGMNTEAFF

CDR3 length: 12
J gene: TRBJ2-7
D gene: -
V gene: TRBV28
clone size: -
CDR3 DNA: TGTGCCAGCTTCGGACAGACCTACGAGCAGTACTTC
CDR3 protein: CASFGQTYEQYF

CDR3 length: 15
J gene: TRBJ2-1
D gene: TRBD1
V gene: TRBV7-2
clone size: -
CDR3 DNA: TGTGCCAGCAGCGTCCGGGACAGGGTGTACAATGAGCAGTTCTTC
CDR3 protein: CASSVRDRVYNEQFF

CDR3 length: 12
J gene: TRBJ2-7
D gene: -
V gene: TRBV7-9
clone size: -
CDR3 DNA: TGTGCCAGCAGCCCGTATCTCTACGAGCAGTACTTC
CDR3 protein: CASSPYLYEQYF

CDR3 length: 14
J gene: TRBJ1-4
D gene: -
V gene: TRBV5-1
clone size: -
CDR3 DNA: TGCGCCAGCAGCCGGGGGACCCTAGGTGAAAAACTGTTTTTT
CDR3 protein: CASSRGTLGEKLFF

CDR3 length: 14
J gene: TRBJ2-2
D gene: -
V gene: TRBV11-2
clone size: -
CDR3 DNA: TGTGCCAGCAGCTTTTGGGAGTCGGCCGGGGAGCTGTTTTTT
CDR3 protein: CASSFWESAGELFF

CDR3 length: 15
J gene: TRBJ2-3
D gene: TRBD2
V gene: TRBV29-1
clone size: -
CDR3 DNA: TGCAGCGCCCCGGGACTAGCGGGAAACACAGATACGCAGTATTTT
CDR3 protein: CSAPGLAGNTDTQYF

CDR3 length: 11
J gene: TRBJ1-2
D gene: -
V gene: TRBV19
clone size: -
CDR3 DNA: TGTGCCAGTAGTATCGGGGATGGCTACACCTTC
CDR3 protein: CASSIGDGYTF

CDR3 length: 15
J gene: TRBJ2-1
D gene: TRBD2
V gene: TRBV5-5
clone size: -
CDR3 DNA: TGTGCCAGCAGCTTTACTAGCGGGGGCTACAATGAGCAGTTCTTC
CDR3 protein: CASSFTSGGYNEQFF

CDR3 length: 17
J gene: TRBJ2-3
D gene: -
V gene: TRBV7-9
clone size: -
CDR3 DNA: TGTGCCAGCAGCTTAGCAGCTCCCCGTGCTAGCACAGATACGCAGTATTTT
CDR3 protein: CASSLAAPRASTDTQYF

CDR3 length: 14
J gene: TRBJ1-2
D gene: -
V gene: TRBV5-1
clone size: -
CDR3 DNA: TGCGCCAGCAGCTTCGGACAGACCAACTATGGCTACACCTTC
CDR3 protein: CASSFGQTNYGYTF

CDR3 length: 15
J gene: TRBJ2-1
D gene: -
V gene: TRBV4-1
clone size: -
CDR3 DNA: TGCGCCAGCAGCCAAGGGCAGGATTCCTACAATGAGCAGTTCTTC
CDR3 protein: CASSQGQDSYNEQFF

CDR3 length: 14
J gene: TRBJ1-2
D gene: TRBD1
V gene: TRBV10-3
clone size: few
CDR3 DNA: TGTGCCATCAGATCGGACAGGGGGTACTATGGCTACACCTTC
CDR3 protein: CAIRSDRGYYGYTF

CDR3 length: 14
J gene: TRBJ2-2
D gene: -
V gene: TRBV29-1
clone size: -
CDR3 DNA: TGCAGCGTTGAACTTTTGGACAGAACCGGGGAGCTGTTTTTT
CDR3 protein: CSVELLDRTGELFF

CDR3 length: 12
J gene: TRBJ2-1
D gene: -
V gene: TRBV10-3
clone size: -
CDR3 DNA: TGTGCCATCGCCGCGGACTACAATGAGCAGTTCTTC
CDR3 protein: CAIAADYNEQFF

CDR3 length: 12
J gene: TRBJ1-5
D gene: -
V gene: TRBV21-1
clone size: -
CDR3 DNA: TGTGCCAGCCGGGGGAGAAATCAGCCCCAGCATTTT
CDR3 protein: CASRGRNQPQHF

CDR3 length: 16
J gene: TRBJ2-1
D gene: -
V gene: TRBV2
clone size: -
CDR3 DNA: TGTGCCAGCAGTGATTTCCAGCAGGGTTTTTACAATGAGCAGTTCTTC
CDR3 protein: CASSDFQQGFYNEQFF

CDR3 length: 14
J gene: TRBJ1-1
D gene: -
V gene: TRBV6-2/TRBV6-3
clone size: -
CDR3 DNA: TGTGCCAGCAGCTCAGGGGCGGCAGGCGCTGAAGCTTTCTTT
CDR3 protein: CASSSGAAGAEAFF

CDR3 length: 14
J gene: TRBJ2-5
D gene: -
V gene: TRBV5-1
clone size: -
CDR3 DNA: TGCGCCAGCAGCTCGGAGGGATTCCAAGAGACCCAGTACTTC
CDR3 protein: CASSSEGFQETQYF

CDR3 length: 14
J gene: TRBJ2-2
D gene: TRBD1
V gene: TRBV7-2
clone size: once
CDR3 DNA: TGTGCCAGCAGCTTAGGACAGGGGACCGGGGAGCTGTTTTTT
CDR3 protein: CASSLGQGTGELFF

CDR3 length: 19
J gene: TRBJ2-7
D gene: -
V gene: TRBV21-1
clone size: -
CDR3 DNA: TGTGCCAGCAGCAAAGGGTCCGAAGTCGTTGGTAGACTTTCCTACGAGCAGTACTTC
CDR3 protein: CASSKGSEVVGRLSYEQYF

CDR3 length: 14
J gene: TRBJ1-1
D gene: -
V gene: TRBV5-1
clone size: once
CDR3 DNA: TGCGCCAGCAGCTTGGGGTCCGGGAACACTGAAGCTTTCTTT
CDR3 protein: CASSLGSGNTEAFF

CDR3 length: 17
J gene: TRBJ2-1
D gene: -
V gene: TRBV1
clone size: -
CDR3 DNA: TGCACCAGCAGCCAAGATGGGGGACTAGCGGGATTGGATGAGCAGTTCTTC
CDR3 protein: CTSSQDGGLAGLDEQFF

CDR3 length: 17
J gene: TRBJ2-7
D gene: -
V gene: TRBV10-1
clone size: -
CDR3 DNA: TGCGCCAGCAGTCAAGCCCCCCAGGGTGTCAAGGCCTACGAGCAGTACTTC
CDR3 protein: CASSQAPQGVKAYEQYF

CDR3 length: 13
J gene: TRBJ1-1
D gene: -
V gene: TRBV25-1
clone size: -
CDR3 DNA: TGTGCCAGCTCCCCGGGGAACCCTATGAAGGCTTTCTTT
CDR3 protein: CASSPGNPMKAFF

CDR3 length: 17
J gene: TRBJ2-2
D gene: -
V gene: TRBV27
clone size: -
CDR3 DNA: TGTGCCAGCAGTTTGGGGCCGGACGGAGGGCGGACCGGGGAGCTGTTTTTT
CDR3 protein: CASSLGPDGGRTGELFF

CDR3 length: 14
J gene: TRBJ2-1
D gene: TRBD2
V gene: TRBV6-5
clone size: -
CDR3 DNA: TGTGCCAGCAGTTCTTTAGCGGGAGGGCATGAGCAGTTCTTC
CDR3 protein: CASSSLAGGHEQFF

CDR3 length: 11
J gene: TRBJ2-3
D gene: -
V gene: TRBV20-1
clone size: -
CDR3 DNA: TGCAGTGCCGGTCTAGTGGATACGCAGTATTTT
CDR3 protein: CSAGLVDTQYF

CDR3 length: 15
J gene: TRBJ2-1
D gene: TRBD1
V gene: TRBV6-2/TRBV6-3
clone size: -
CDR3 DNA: TGTGCCAGCAGTTCTCCGGGACAGGGAGGGAATGAGCAGTTCTTC
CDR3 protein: CASSSPGQGGNEQFF